Shown below are 26 T cell receptor beta chains from a single sample sequenced in a study of cytomegalovirus exposure and HLA in healthy donors. The primer mix had 60 Vbeta and 13 Jbeta primers. Method: immunoSEQ multiplex PCR; TCRdb's copy keeps in-frame clones and lacks some. The sample carries 150,000 to 200,000 clones, roughly four fifths recorded once. Sequencing input: PBMCs. All receptors derive from a man aged 45-65 years in good health and CMV-seropositive.

The V gene is TRBV5-4, the J gene TRBJ2-3, with D maybe TRBD1 (5 bases). Germline loops: CDR1 SGHNT, CDR2 YYREEE (reference sequence). Trimming took off 6 bases at V and 1 base at J, with 9 bases between the two ends. The CDR3 covers 13 residues. The CDR3 coding sequence is TGTGCCAGCACCTTACAGGGCACAGATACGCAGTATTTT. Its translation is CASTLQGTDTQYF. The variable domain in full, with the rest retrieved from reference TRBV5-4 and TRBJ2-3, is ETGVTQSPTHLIKTRGQQVTLRCSSQSGHNTVSWYQQALGQGPQFIFQYYREEENGRGNFPPRFSGLQFPNYSSELNVNALELDDSALYLCASTLQGTDTQYFGPGTRLTVL.

This rearrangement joins TRBV6-6 to TRBJ2-5, with TRBD1 matching over 11 bases. TRBJ2-7 explains the end of the DNA better; the J call may be wrong. This CDR3 region has 14 residues. Looked up from germline, CDR1 is MNHNY and CDR2 is SVGAGI (reference sequence). CDR3 residues: CASSGQGAKYEQYF. The DNA of the CDR3 is TGTGCCAGCAGTGGACAGGGGGCTAAATACGAGCAGTACTTC.

The sample holds one count of this clone. The chain couples TRBV19 to TRBJ2-7, with 8 bases that match TRBD1. The CDR3 contains 14 residues. Per the germline V gene, CDR1 is LNHDA and CDR2 is SQIVND (reference sequence). V was clipped by 3 bases and J by 2 bases; unmatched bases: 3. For the CDR3, the DNA is TGTGCCAGTAGTATCACACAGGGGGCCTACGAGCAGTACTTC. As protein: CASSITQGAYEQYF.

The rearrangement joins TRBV6-6 to TRBJ1-2, with D possibly TRBD1 on 5 matching bases. Germline-derived CDR1 and CDR2 are MNHNY and SVGAGI (reference sequence). V was shortened by 2 bases and J by 0 bases, with 13 bases between the two germline ends. The CDR3 length is 16 residues. The CDR3 bases are TGTGCCAGCAGTTACGGTACAGGCGGATCTAACTATGGCTACACCTTC. This codes for CASSYGTGGSNYGYTF.

The chain carries TRBV15 and TRBJ2-1; no definite D call. In germline, CDR1 is LNHNV, CDR2 YYDKDF (reference sequence). Trimming removed 0 bases at V and 1 base at J, with 13 bases between. The CDR3 has 17 amino acids. The CDR3 region is CATSRDKRPISYNEQFF. The DNA of the CDR3 is TGTGCCACCAGCAGAGACAAGCGACCGATTTCCTACAATGAGCAGTTCTTC. Using reference TRBV15 and TRBJ2-1 for the parts outside the CDR3, the full variable domain is DAMVIQNPRYQVTQFGKPVTLSCSQTLNHNVMYWYQQKSSQAPKLLFHYYDKDFNNEADTPDNFQSRRPNTSFCFLDIRSPGLGDTAMYLCATSRDKRPISYNEQFFGPGTRLTVL.

The rearrangement uses TRBV5-4 and TRBJ1-1, with D perhaps TRBD1 (5 bases). Trimming cost V 1 base and J 6 bases, with 16 bases left between them. This CDR3 contains 15 residues. The germline V gene encodes CDR1 SGHNT and CDR2 YYREEE (reference sequence). The DNA of the CDR3 is TGTGCCAGCAGCTTGCCTCGACCCCGGGACTCTGAAGCTTTCTTT. Translation: CASSLPRPRDSEAFF.

The chain employs TRBV5-1 and TRBJ2-5; no clear D gene. This CDR3 contains 13 residues. The V gene's germline CDR1 is SGHRS and CDR2 YFSETQ. Trimming removed 5 bases at V and 5 bases at J, with 13 bases between. In DNA form, the CDR3 reads TGCGCCAGCAGGCTGGGCTCTGGGGAGACCCAGTACTTC. This gives the protein CASRLGSGETQYF.

The rearrangement joins TRBV28 to TRBJ1-4; weak D call: TRBD1 (5 bases). V was cut by 8 bases and J by 3 bases, with 7 bases left in between. The germline V gene has CDR1 MDHEN and CDR2 SYDVKM. The CDR3 is made up of 12 amino acids. The CDR3 protein is CASGGANEKLFF. CDR3 nucleotide sequence: TGTGCCAGCGGGGGGGCTAATGAAAAACTGTTTTTT. Full variable domain (rest looked up from reference TRBV28 and TRBJ1-4): DVKVTQSSRYLVKRTGEKVFLECVQDMDHENMFWYRQDPGLGLRLIYFSYDVKMKEKGDIPEGYSVSREKKERFSLILESASTNQTSMYLCASGGANEKLFFGSGTQLSVL.

This chain connects TRBV10-3 to TRBJ2-1; 9 bases line up with TRBD1. V shed 9 bases and J 6 bases; nucleotides not matched to a gene: 9. CDR1 ENHRY and CDR2 SYGVKD come from the germline V gene. This CDR3 has 14 amino acids. CDR3 coding DNA: TGTGCCATAAGGACAGGGGAATCGGTCAATGAGCAGTTCTTC. It encodes CAIRTGESVNEQFF.

The chain joins TRBV19 to TRBJ1-4; unclear D gene. V was cut by 11 bases and J by 8 bases, with 18 bases left in between. This CDR3 is built from 13 residues. CDR1 and CDR2 from the germline V gene are LNHDA and SQIVND (reference sequence). The CDR3 bases are TGTGCCTCAAACGAGGGTTATTCGGAAAAACTGTTTTTT. Translating it yields CASNEGYSEKLFF.

The chain links TRBV13 to TRBJ2-3; TRBD2 matches 9 bases. The V and J ends lost 1 base and 1 base, in that order; junction bases with no gene match: 3. The CDR3 runs to 16 residues. Germline V gene sequence: CDR1 PRHDT, CDR2 FYEKMQ (reference sequence). The CDR3 DNA is TGTGCCAGCAGCTTAGATGCTAGCGGGGGCACAGATACGCAGTATTTT. Protein: CASSLDASGGTDTQYF. Full variable domain (missing parts from reference TRBV13 and TRBJ2-3): AAGVIQSPRHLIKEKRETATLKCYPIPRHDTVYWYQQGPGQDPQFLISFYEKMQSDKGSIPDRFSAQQFSDYHSELNMSSLELGDSALYFCASSLDASGGTDTQYFGPGTRLTVL.

The chain combines TRBV19 with TRBJ2-1, with 9 bases that match TRBD2. The CDR3 consists of 13 residues. Germline values: CDR1 LNHDA, CDR2 SQIVND (reference sequence). J lost 5 bases, V lost 4 bases, and 0 bases had no gene match. The CDR3 bases are TGTGCCAGTAGTAGCGGGGGGGACAATGAGCAGTTCTTC. Encoded protein: CASSSGGDNEQFF.

The DNA for the CDR3 is TGTGCCAGTAGCATCGGGAACACCATATATTTT. Translated, it gives CASSIGNTIYF. This rearrangement joins TRBV6-5 to TRBJ1-3; no firm D call. With 9 bases removed from V and 7 bases from J, the gap between germline ends came to 10 bases. Germline values: CDR1 MNHEY, CDR2 SVGAGI. The CDR3 consists of 11 residues.

The gene calls are TRBV7-9 and TRBJ1-1; no firm D call. Germline V lookup: CDR1 SEHNR, CDR2 FQNEAQ (reference sequence). The CDR3 spans 15 residues. V was shortened by 1 base and J by 5 bases, with 14 bases between the two germline ends. CDR3 DNA: TGTGCCAGCAGCTTAGTCCGTAGGGAGGGAACTGAAGCTTTCTTT. As protein: CASSLVRREGTEAFF.

The CDR3: CASRWQTNTGELFF. CDR3 nucleotide sequence: TGTGCCAGCAGATGGCAGACGAACACCGGGGAGCTGTTTTTT. J is TRBJ2-2 and V is TRBV6-6; D remains ambiguous. Per the germline V gene, CDR1 is MNHNY and CDR2 is SVGAGI (reference sequence). The V gene lost 6 bases and the J gene lost 0 bases, with 8 bases spanning the gap. This CDR3 comprises 14 residues.

This chain connects TRBV9 to TRBJ2-5; 7 nucleotides match TRBD1. The CDR3 has 14 residues. Germline values: CDR1 SGDLS, CDR2 YYNGEE. The V gene end was trimmed by 0 bases and the J gene end by 5 bases; junction bases not matched to a gene: 4. In nucleotides, the CDR3 is TGTGCCAGCAGCGTAGAACCCAGGGGGGAGACCCAGTACTTC. This sequence encodes CASSVEPRGETQYF.

This chain connects TRBV7-3 to TRBJ2-3; 11 positions agree with TRBD2. V lost 5 bases, J lost 3 bases, and 7 bases stayed unmatched. CDR3 size: 16 residues. Germline CDR1 reads SGHTA; CDR2 reads FQGTGA. The DNA for the CDR3 is TGTGCCAGCAGCGAACTAACTAGCGGGGGTACAGATACGCAGTATTTT. Protein sequence: CASSELTSGGTDTQYF. The full variable domain, in which reference TRBV7-3 and TRBJ2-3 provide the parts outside the CDR3, is GAGVSQTPSNKVTEKGKYVELRCDPISGHTALYWYRQSLGQGPEFLIYFQGTGAADDSGLPNDRFFAVRPEGSVSTLKIQRTERGDSAVYLCASSELTSGGTDTQYFGPGTRLTVL.

This clone was recorded only once. V usage is TRBV4-2 and J usage is TRBJ1-2; no definite D call. CDR1 is LGHNA, CDR2 YNFKEQ, per germline. The CDR3 is 14 residues long. The ends were cut back, 4 bases at V and 4 bases at J, with 13 bases in the middle. CDR3 bases: TGTGCCAGCAGCCTCGAGACCGGAGGCTATGGCTACACCTTC. Translated: CASSLETGGYGYTF.

The chain carries TRBV13 and TRBJ1-2; D uncertain. The CDR3 totals 12 residues. V gave up 0 bases and J gave up 8 bases, with 7 bases separating them. The germline gives CDR1 PRHDT, CDR2 FYEKMQ (reference sequence). CDR3 sequence: CASSLGTSGYTF. The CDR3 DNA reads as TGTGCCAGCAGCTTAGGGACATCCGGCTACACCTTC.

The chain links TRBV27 to TRBJ2-1; D call uncertain. Trimming pared 4 bases from V and 0 bases from J, leaving 13 bases between. The CDR3 has 16 amino acids. The V gene's germline CDR1 is MNHEY and CDR2 SMNVEV (reference sequence). This chain's CDR3 is CASSWMAASSYNEQFF. The CDR3 region has the DNA TGTGCCAGCAGTTGGATGGCGGCGAGCTCCTACAATGAGCAGTTCTTC.

V and J are TRBV10-3 and TRBJ2-7, with D possibly matching TRBD2 (5 bases). CDR3 length equals 15 residues. Germline V gene data show CDR1 as ENHRY and CDR2 as SYGVKD. V was trimmed by 0 bases and J by 7 bases, leaving 16 bases between them. The chain's CDR3 is CAISESSLASREQYF. The DNA of the CDR3 is TGTGCCATCAGTGAGTCTTCGCTAGCATCTCGGGAGCAGTACTTC.

This chain links TRBV5-4 with TRBJ2-7, with TRBD2 identical over 11 bases. The germline CDR1 and CDR2 sequences are SGHNT and YYREEE (reference sequence). V shed 4 bases and J 2 bases; nucleotides not matched to a gene: 2. CDR3 length: 14 amino acids. The CDR3 loop reads CASSIAGGAYEQYF. In nucleotides, the CDR3 is TGTGCCAGCAGCATAGCGGGAGGGGCCTACGAGCAGTACTTC.

The chain has TRBV7-6 and TRBJ2-7; 11 bases fit TRBD2. The J segment lost 1 base and the V segment lost 5 bases, leaving 4 bases of the junction unmatched. There are 15 residues in the CDR3. Germline V gives CDR1 SGHVS, CDR2 FNYEAQ. CDR3 sequence (DNA): TGTGCCAGCAGCCGCGGGACTAGCGGATCCTACGAGCAGTACTTC. Its translation is CASSRGTSGSYEQYF.

The chain links TRBV5-1 to TRBJ2-5, with TRBD1 matching over 11 bases. Germline V lookup: CDR1 SGHRS, CDR2 YFSETQ. Trimming took 4 bases from V and 5 from J; bases not matched to a gene: 4. This CDR3 is built from 14 residues. The CDR3 spells CASSQGTGGETQYF. In nucleotides, the CDR3 is TGCGCCAGCAGCCAGGGGACAGGGGGGGAGACCCAGTACTTC.

This chain connects TRBV4-2 to TRBJ1-5; 7 positions match TRBD1. V trimming: 0 bases; J trimming: 2 bases; junction bases outside the gene matches: 4. This CDR3 spans 16 amino acids. CDR1 and CDR2 (germline): LGHNA, YNFKEQ. Written as DNA, the CDR3 is TGTGCCAGCAGCCAAGAATGGGGACAGCGCAATCAGCCCCAGCATTTT. This codes for CASSQEWGQRNQPQHF.

The chain combines TRBV19 with TRBJ2-3; D is possibly TRBD2 (6 bases). The ends were cut back, 7 bases at V and 0 bases at J, with 14 bases in the middle. Germline CDR1 is LNHDA and CDR2 is SQIVND (reference sequence). This CDR3 is built from 15 residues. This CDR3 reads CASTGTSSSTDTQYF. In DNA form, the CDR3 reads TGTGCCAGTACCGGGACTTCCTCGAGCACAGATACGCAGTATTTT.